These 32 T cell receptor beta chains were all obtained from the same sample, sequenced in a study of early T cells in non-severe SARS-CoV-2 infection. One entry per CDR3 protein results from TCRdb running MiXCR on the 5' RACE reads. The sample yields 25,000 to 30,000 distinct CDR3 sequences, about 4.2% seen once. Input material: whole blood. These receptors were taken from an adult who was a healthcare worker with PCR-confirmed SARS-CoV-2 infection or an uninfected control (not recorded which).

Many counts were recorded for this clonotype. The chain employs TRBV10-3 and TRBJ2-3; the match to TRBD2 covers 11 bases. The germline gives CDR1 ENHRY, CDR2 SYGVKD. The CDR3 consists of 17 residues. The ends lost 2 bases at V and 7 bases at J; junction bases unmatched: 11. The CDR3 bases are TGTGCCATCAGTGAGCCGGGGGGGCTAGCGGGAGGAAATACGCAGTATTTT. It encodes CAISEPGGLAGGNTQYF.

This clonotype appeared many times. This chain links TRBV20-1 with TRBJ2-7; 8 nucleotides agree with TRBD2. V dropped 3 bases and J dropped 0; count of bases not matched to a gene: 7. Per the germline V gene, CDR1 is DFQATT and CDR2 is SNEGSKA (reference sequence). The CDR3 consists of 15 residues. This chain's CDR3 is CSASRRGVISYEQYF. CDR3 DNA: TGCAGTGCTAGTAGGCGGGGGGTTATCTCCTACGAGCAGTACTTC.

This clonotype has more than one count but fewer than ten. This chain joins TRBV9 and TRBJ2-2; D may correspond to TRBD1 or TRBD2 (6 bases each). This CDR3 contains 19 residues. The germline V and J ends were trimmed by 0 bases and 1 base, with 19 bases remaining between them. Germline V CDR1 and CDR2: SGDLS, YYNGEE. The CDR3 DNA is TGTGCCAGCAGCGTAGGTTTCTGGGGGCGGGACTTGAACACCGGGGAGCTGTTTTTT. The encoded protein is CASSVGFWGRDLNTGELFF.

Here the CDR3 reads CASSHHSTTSGSINEQFF. DNA of the CDR3: TGTGCCAGCAGCCACCACTCGACTACTAGCGGGAGTATTAATGAGCAGTTCTTC. V usage is TRBV7-6 and J usage is TRBJ2-1, with 11 bases fitting TRBD2. Germline CDR1 SGHVS, CDR2 FNYEAQ. The V segment lost 5 bases and the J segment 7 bases; nucleotides outside the gene matches: 16. The CDR3 sequence is 18 residues long.

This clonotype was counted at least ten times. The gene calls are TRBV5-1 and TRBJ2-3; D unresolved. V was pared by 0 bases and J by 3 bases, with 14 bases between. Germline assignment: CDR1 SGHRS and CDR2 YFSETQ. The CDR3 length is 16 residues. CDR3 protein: CASSLAFIGKTDTQYF. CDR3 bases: TGCGCCAGCAGCTTGGCCTTTATTGGGAAGACAGATACGCAGTATTTT. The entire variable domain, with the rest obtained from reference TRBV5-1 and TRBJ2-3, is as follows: KAGVTQTPRYLIKTRGQQVTLSCSPISGHRSVSWYQQTPGQGLQFLFEYFSETQRNKGNFPGRFSGRQFSNSRSEMNVSTLELGDSALYLCASSLAFIGKTDTQYFGPGTRLTVL.

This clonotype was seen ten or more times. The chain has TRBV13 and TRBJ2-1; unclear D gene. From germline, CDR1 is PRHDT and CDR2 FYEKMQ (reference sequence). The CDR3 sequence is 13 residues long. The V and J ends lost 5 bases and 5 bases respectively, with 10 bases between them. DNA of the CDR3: TGTGCCAGCAGCCTCCGTTTGGACAATGAGCAGTTCTTC. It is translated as CASSLRLDNEQFF. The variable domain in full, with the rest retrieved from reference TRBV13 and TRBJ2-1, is AAGVIQSPRHLIKEKRETATLKCYPIPRHDTVYWYQQGPGQDPQFLISFYEKMQSDKGSIPDRFSAQQFSDYHSELNMSSLELGDSALYFCASSLRLDNEQFFGPGTRLTVL.

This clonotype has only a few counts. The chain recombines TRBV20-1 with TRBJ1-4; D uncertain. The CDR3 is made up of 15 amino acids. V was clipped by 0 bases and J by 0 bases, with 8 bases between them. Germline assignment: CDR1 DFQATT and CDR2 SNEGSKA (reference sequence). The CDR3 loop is CSARDPASTNEKLFF. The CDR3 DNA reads TGCAGTGCTAGAGATCCTGCCTCAACTAATGAAAAACTGTTTTTT.

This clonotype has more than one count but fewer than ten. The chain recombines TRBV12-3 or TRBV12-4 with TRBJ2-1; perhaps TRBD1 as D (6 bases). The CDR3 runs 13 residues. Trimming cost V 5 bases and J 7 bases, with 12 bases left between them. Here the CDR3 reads CASSRGQSNEQFF. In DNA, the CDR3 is TGTGCCAGCAGTAGAGGACAGAGTAATGAGCAGTTCTTC.

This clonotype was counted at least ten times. The CDR3: CATSPPAGSGNTIYF. In nucleotides, the CDR3 is TGTGCCACCTCACCCCCTGCGGGCTCTGGAAACACCATATATTTT. The chain joins TRBV6-1 to TRBJ1-3; D unclear. Deletions cut 10 bases from V and 0 bases from J, with 16 bases between. The CDR3 totals 15 residues. CDR1 and CDR2 from the germline V gene are MNHNS and SASEGT.

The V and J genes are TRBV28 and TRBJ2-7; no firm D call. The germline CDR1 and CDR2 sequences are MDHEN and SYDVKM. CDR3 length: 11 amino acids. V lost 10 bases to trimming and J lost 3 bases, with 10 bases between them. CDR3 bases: TGTGCCACCGATAGACGCTACGAGCAGTACTTC. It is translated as CATDRRYEQYF.

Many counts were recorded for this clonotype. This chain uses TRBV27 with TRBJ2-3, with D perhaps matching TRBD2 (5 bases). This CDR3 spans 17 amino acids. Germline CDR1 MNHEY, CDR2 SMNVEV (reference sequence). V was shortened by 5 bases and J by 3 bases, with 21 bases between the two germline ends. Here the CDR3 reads CASSPPWWQRLTDTQYF. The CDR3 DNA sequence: TGTGCCAGCAGTCCCCCGTGGTGGCAGCGACTAACAGATACGCAGTATTTT.

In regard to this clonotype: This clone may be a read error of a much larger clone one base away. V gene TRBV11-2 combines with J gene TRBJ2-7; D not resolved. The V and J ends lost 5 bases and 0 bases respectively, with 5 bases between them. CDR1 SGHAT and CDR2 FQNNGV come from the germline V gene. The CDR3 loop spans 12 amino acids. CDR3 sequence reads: CASSPSSYEQYF. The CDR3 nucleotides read TGTGCCAGCAGCCCGAGCTCCTACGAGCAGTACTTC.

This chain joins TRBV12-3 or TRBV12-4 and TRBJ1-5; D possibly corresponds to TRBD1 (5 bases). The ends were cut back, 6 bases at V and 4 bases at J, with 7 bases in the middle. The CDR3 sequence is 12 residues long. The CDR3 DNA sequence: TGTGCCAGCAGGCAGGGTAATCAGCCCCAGCATTTT. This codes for CASRQGNQPQHF.

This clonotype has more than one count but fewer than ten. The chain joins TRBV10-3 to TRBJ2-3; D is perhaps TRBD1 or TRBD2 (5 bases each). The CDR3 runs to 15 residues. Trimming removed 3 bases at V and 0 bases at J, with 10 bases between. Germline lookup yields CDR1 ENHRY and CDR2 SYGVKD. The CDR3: CAISEGTASTDTQYF. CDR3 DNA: TGTGCCATCAGTGAAGGGACGGCTAGCACAGATACGCAGTATTTT.

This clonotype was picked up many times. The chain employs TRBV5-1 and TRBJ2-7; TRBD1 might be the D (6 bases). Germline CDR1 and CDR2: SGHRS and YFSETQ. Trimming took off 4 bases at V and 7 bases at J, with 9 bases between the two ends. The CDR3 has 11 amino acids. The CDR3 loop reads CASSPGQEQYF. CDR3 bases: TGCGCCAGCAGCCCCGGACAGGAGCAGTACTTC.

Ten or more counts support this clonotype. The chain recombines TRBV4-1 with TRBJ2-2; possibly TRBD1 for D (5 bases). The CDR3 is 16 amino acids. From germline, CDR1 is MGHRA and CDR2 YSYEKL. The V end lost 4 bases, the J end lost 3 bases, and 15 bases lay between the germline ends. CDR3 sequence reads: CASSRVQGSDTGELFF. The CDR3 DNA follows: TGCGCCAGCAGCCGGGTTCAGGGCTCCGACACCGGGGAGCTGTTTTTT.

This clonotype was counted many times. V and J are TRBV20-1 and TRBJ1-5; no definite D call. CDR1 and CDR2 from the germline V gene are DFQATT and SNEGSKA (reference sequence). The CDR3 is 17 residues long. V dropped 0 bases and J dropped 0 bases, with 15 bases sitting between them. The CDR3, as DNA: TGCAGTGCTAGAGATCGATTCGGGTTGAATAGCAATCAGCCCCAGCATTTT. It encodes CSARDRFGLNSNQPQHF.

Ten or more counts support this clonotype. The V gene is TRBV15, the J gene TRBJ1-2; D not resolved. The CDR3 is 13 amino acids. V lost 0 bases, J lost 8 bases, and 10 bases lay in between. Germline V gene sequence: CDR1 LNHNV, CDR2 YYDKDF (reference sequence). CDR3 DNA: TGTGCCACCAGCAGAGACACGTTGGAGGGCTACACCTTC. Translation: CATSRDTLEGYTF.

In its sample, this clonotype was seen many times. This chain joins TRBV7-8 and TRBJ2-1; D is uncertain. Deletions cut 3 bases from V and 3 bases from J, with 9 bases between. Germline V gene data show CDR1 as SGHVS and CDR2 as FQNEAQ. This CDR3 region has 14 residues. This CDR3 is CASSFGPYYNEQFF. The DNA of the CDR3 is TGTGCCAGCAGCTTCGGGCCATACTACAATGAGCAGTTCTTC.

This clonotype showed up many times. The CDR3 DNA is TGCAGCGTTGACGGGGTCTCTGGGGCCAACGTCCTGACTTTC. Protein: CSVDGVSGANVLTF. The J gene is TRBJ2-6, the V gene TRBV29-1; tentatively, D is TRBD2 (5 bases). From germline, CDR1 is SQVTM and CDR2 ANQGSEA. V was clipped by 3 bases and J by 0 bases, with 6 bases between them. The CDR3 is 14 amino acids.

CDR3 coding DNA: TGCGCCAGCAGCCAAGATTCCGGGACTGAGCAGTTCTTC. It specifies CASSQDSGTEQFF. This chain joins TRBV4-1 and TRBJ2-1, with D perhaps matching TRBD1 or TRBD2 (5 bases each). The CDR3 sequence is 13 residues long. With 0 bases removed from V and 9 bases from J, the gap between germline ends came to 9 bases. Germline V gives CDR1 MGHRA, CDR2 YSYEKL.

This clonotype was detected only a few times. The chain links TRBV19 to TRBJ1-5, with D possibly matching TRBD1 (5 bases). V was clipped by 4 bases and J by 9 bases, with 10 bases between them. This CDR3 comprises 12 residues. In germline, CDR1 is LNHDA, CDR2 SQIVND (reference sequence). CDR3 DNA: TGTGCCAGTAGTACAGGGTCGCGGCCCCAGCATTTT. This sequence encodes CASSTGSRPQHF.

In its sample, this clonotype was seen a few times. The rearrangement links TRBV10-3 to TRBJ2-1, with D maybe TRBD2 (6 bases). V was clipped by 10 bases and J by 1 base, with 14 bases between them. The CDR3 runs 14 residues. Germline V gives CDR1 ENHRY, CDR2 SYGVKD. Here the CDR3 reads CATDSGESYNEQFF. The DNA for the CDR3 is TGTGCCACCGATAGCGGCGAGTCCTACAATGAGCAGTTCTTC.

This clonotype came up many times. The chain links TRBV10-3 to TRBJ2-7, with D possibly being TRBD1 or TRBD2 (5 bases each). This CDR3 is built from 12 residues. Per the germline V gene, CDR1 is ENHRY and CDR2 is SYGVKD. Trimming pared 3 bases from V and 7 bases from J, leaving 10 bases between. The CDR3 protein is CAISDGGEEQYF. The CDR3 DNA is TGTGCCATCAGTGATGGGGGAGAGGAGCAGTACTTC.

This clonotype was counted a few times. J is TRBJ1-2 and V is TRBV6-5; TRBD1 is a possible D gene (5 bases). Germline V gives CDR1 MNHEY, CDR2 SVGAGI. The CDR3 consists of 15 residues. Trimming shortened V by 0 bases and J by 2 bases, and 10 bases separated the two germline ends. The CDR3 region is CASSYSGAGNYGYTF. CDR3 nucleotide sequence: TGTGCCAGCAGTTACTCTGGTGCAGGGAACTATGGCTACACCTTC.

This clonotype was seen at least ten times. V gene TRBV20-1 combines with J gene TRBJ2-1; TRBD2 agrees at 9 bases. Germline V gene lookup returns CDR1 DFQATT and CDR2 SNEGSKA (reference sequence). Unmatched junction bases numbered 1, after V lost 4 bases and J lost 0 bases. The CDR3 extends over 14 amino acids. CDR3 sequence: CSATSGTSYNEQFF. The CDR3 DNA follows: TGCAGTGCTACTAGCGGGACCTCCTACAATGAGCAGTTCTTC.

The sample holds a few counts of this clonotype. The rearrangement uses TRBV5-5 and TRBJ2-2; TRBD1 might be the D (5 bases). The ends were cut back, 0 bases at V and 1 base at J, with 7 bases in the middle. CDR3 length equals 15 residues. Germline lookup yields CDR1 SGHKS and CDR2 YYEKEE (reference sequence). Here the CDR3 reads CASSLVTGNTGELFF. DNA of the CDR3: TGTGCCAGCAGCTTGGTAACAGGGAACACCGGGGAGCTGTTTTTT.

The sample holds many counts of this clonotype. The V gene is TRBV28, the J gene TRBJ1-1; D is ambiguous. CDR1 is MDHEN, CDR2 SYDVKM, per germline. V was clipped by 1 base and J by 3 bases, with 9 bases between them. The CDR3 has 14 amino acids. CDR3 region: CASSLSLGDTEAFF. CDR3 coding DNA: TGTGCCAGCAGTTTATCCCTCGGGGACACTGAAGCTTTCTTT.

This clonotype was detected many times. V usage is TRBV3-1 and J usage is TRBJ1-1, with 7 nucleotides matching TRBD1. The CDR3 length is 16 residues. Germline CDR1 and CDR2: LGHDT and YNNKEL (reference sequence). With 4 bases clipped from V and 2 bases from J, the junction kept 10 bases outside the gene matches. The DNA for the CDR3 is TGTGCCAGCAGCCGTTTTTCGGGACAGCTCAACACTGAAGCTTTCTTT. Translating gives CASSRFSGQLNTEAFF.

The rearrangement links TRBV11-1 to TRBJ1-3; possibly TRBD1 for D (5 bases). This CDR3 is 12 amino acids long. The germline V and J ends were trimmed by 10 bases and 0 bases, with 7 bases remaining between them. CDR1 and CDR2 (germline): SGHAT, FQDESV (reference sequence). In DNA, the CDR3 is TGTGCCACCGGGACCTCTGGAAACACCATATATTTT. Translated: CATGTSGNTIYF.

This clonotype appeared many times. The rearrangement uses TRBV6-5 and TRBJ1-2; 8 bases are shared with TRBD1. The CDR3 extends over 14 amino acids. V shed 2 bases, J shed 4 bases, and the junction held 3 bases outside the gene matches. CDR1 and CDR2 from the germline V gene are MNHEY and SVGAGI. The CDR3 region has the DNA TGTGCCAGCAGTTACGGGACAGGTGCCTATGGCTACACCTTC. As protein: CASSYGTGAYGYTF.

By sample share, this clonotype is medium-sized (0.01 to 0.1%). The chain's CDR3 is CASSGLSGANVLTF. CDR3 in DNA: TGTGCCAGTAGTGGCTTATCTGGGGCCAACGTCCTGACTTTC. This rearrangement joins TRBV19 to TRBJ2-6; no clear D gene. Trimming pared 5 bases from V and 1 base from J, leaving 6 bases between. The CDR3 loop spans 14 amino acids. Germline CDR1 is LNHDA and CDR2 is SQIVND (reference sequence). The full variable domain, in which reference TRBV19 and TRBJ2-6 provide the parts outside the CDR3, is DGGITQSPKYLFRKEGQNVTLSCEQNLNHDAMYWYRQDPGQGLRLIYYSQIVNDFQKGDIAEGYSVSREKKESFPLTVTSAQKNPTAFYLCASSGLSGANVLTFGAGSRLTVL.